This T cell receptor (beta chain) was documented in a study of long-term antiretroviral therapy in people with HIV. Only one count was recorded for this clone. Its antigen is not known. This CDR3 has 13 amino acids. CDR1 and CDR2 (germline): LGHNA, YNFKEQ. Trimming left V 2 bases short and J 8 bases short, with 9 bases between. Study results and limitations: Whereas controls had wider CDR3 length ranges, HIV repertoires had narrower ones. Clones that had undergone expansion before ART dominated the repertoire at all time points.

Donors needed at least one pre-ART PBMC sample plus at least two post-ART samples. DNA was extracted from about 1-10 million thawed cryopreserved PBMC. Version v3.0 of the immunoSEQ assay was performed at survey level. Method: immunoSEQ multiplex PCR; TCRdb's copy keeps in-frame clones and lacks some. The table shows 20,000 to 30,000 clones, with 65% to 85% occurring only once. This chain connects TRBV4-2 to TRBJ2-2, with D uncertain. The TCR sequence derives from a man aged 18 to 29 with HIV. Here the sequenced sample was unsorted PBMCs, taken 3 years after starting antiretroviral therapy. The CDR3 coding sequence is TGTGCCAGCAGCCAAACTGTGGGAGGGGAGCTGTTTTTT. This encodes CASSQTVGGELFF.